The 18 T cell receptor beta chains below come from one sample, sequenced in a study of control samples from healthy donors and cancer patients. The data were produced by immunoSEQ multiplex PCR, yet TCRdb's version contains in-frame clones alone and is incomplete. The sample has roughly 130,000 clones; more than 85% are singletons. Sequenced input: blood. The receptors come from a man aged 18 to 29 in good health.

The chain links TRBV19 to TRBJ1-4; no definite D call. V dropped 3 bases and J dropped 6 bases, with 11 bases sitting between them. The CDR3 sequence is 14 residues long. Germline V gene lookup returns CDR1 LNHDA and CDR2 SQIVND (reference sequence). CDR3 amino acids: CASSMVGLDEKLFF. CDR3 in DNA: TGTGCCAGTAGTATGGTAGGATTGGATGAAAAACTGTTTTTT.

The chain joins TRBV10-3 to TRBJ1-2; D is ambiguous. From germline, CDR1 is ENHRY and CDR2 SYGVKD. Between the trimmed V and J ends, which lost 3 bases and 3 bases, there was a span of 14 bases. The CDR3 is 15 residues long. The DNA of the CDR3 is TGTGCCATCAGTGAAAAACTAAACATCCACTATGGCTACACCTTC. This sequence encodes CAISEKLNIHYGYTF.

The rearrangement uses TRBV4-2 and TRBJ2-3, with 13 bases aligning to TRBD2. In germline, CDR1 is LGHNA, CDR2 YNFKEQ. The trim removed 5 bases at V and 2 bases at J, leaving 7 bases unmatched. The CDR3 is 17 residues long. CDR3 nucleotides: TGTGCCAGCAGCGAAACACTAGCGGGGGGGTTCACAGATACGCAGTATTTT. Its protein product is CASSETLAGGFTDTQYF.

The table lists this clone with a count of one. CDR3 amino acids: CASSLSQATQYF. In DNA form, the CDR3 reads TGTGCCAGCAGTTTGAGTCAGGCTACGCAGTATTTT. The V gene is TRBV12-3 or TRBV12-4, the J gene TRBJ2-3; D gene uncertain. The ends were cut back, 3 bases at V and 8 bases at J, with 9 bases in the middle. This CDR3 spans 12 amino acids.

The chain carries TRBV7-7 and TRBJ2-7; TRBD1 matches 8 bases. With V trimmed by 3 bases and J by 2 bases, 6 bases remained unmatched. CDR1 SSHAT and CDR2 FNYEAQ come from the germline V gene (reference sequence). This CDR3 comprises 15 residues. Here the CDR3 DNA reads TGTGCCAGCAGCTTGGGACAGGCCTCGACCTACGAGCAGTACTTC. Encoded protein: CASSLGQASTYEQYF.

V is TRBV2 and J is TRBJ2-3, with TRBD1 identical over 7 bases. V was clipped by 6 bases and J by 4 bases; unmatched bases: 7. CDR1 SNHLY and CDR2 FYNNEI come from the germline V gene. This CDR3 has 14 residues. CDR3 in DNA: TGTGCCAGCAGGACGGGACAGAGGCCAGATACGCAGTATTTT. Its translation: CASRTGQRPDTQYF. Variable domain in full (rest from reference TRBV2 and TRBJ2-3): EPEVTQTPSHQVTQMGQEVILRCVPISNHLYFYWYRQILGQKVEFLVSFYNNEISEKSEIFDDQFSVERPDGSNFTLKIRSTKLEDSAMYFCASRTGQRPDTQYFGPGTRLTVL.

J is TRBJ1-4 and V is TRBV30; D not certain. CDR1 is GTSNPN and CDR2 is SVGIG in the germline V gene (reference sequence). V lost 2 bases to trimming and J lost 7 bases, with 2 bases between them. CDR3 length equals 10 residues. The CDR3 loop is CAWSSEKLFF. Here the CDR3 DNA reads TGTGCCTGGAGTTCTGAAAAACTGTTTTTT.

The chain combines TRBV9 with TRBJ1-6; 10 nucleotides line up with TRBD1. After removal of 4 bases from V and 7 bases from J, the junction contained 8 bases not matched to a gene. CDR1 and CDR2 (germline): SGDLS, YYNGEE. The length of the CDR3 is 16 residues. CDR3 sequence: CASSPRDRGSNSPLHF. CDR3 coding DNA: TGTGCCAGCAGCCCGCGGGACAGGGGCAGCAATTCACCCCTCCACTTT.

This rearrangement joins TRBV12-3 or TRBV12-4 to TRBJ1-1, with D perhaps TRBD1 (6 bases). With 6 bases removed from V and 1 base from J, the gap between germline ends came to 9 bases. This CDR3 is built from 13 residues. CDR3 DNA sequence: TGTGCCAGCAGGTCGACAGGGAACACTGAAGCTTTCTTT. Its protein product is CASRSTGNTEAFF.

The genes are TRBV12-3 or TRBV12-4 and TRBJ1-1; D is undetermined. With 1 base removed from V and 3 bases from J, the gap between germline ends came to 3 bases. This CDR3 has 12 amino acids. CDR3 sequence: CASSLGDTEAFF. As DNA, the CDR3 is TGTGCCAGCAGTTTAGGGGACACTGAAGCTTTCTTT.

The CDR3: CASSPTAQDGYTF. In nucleotides, the CDR3 is TGTGCCAGCTCACCAACGGCGCAGGATGGCTACACCTTC. The V call is TRBV18, the J call TRBJ1-2; D not certain. Germline CDR1 is KGHSH and CDR2 is LQKENI. V shed 2 bases and J shed 6 bases, with 10 bases lying between them. The CDR3 runs 13 residues.

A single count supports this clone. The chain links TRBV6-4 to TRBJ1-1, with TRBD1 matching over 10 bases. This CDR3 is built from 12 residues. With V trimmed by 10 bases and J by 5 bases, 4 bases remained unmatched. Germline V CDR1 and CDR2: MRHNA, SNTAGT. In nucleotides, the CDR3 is TGTGCCACCCGGGACAGGGGAACTGAAGCTTTCTTT. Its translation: CATRDRGTEAFF.

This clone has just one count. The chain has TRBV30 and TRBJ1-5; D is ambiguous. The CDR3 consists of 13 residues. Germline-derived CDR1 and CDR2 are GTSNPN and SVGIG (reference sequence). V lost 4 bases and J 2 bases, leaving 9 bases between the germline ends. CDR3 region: CAWTVAGNQPQHF. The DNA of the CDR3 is TGTGCCTGGACCGTAGCAGGCAATCAGCCCCAGCATTTT. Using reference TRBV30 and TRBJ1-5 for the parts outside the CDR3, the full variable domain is SQTIHQWPATLVQPVGSPLSLECTVEGTSNPNLYWYRQAAGRGLQLLFYSVGIGQISSEVPQNLSASRPQDRQFILSSKKLLLSDSGFYLCAWTVAGNQPQHFGDGTRLSIL.

CDR3 loop: CATSRDRESEKLFF. The CDR3 DNA follows: TGTGCCACCAGCAGAGACAGGGAGAGTGAAAAACTGTTTTTT. The chain has TRBV15 and TRBJ1-4, with D possibly being TRBD1 (5 bases). Germline CDR1 is LNHNV and CDR2 is YYDKDF (reference sequence). The CDR3 is 14 amino acids. Trimming removed 0 bases at V and 7 bases at J, with 9 bases between.

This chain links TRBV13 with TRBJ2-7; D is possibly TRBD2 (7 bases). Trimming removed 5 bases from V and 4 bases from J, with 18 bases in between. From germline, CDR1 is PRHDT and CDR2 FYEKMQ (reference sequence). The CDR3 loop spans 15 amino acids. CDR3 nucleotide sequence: TGTGCCAGCAGCACATCAGGGGTGGGGGGGTACGAGCAGTACTTC. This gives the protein CASSTSGVGGYEQYF.

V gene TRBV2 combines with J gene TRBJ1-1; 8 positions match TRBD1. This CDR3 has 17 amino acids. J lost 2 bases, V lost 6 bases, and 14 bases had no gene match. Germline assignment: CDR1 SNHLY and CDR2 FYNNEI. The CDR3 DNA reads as TGTGCCAGCAGCGTAAACTACAGGGGGATTTTAAACACTGAAGCTTTCTTT. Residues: CASSVNYRGILNTEAFF.

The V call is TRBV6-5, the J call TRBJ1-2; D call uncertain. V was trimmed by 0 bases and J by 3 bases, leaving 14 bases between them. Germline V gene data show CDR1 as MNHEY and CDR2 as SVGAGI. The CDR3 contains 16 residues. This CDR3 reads CASSYSVHGGYYGYTF. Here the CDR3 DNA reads TGTGCCAGCAGTTACTCAGTACATGGAGGATACTATGGCTACACCTTC.

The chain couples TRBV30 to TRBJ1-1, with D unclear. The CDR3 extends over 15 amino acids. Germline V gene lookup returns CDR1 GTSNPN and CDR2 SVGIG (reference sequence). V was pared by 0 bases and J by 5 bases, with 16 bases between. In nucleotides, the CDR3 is TGTGCCTGGAGTGTGGGTTTGGGATCGGGGACTGAAGCTTTCTTT. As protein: CAWSVGLGSGTEAFF. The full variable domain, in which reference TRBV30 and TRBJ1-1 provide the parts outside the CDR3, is SQTIHQWPATLVQPVGSPLSLECTVEGTSNPNLYWYRQAAGRGLQLLFYSVGIGQISSEVPQNLSASRPQDRQFILSSKKLLLSDSGFYLCAWSVGLGSGTEAFFGQGTRLTVV.